The text below deals with one TCR beta chain. Germline assignment: CDR1 LGHDT and CDR2 YNNKEL (reference sequence). The CDR3 consists of 18 residues. V lost 4 bases, J lost 1 base, and 19 bases lay in between. This table comes from immunoSEQ multiplex PCR, and its TCRdb copy is limited to in-frame clones, with some not included. The sample carries approximately 90,000 clones, approximately 83% recorded once. These data come from a study of blood T cell repertoires in COVID-19. This TCR was sampled from a woman older than 75 with active or convalescent COVID-19. Source material: peripheral blood. J is TRBJ2-2 and V is TRBV3-1 (or the pseudogene TRBV3-2); weak D call: TRBD2 (7 bases). The CDR3 DNA is TGTGCCAGCAGCCCTATAGATGGCGGGGGCCAGAACACCGGGGAGCTGTTTTTT. This sequence encodes CASSPIDGGGQNTGELFF.